This T cell receptor beta chain stems from a study of glioma-infiltrating T cells. CDR3 length: 15 residues. Germline CDR1 is SGHAT and CDR2 is FQNNGV. V was cut by 1 base and J by 11 bases, with 20 bases left in between. The sample holds many counts of this clonotype. Amplification of TCR alpha and beta CDR3 regions from RNA used iRepertoire nested multiplex PCR. MiXCR, applied by TCRdb to the multiplex PCR reads, yields one record per CDR3 protein. Of roughly 120,000 distinct CDR3 sequences in the sample, approximately 25% are singletons; the top ten hold nearly 15%. Sequenced material: glioma tissue, nonneoplastic brain tissue, or PBMCs (not recorded which). This TCR derives from a human donor with low-grade glioma or glioblastoma, undergoing nonglioma brain surgery, or in good health (not recorded which). The chain recombines TRBV11-2 with TRBJ1-1; D is unclear. This CDR3 is CASSLGDERSSAAFF. In DNA, the CDR3 is TGTGCCAGCAGCTTAGGCGATGAACGGAGCTCCGCCGCTTTCTTT. Combining the CDR3 with reference TRBV11-2 and TRBJ1-1 gives the whole variable domain EAGVAQSPRYKIIEKRQSVAFWCNPISGHATLYWYQQILGQGPKLLIQFQNNGVVDDSQLPKDRFSAERLKGVDSTLKIQPAKLEDSAVYLCASSLGDERSSAAFFGQGTRLTVV.